The T cell receptor beta chain under discussion was sequenced for a study of OX40 agonist ivuxolimab in advanced cancers. General notes on the study: The costimulatory receptor OX40 (CD134) was targeted by ivuxolimab, a fully human IgG2 agonistic monoclonal antibody. In the dose-escalation cohort, around four fifths of patients were male, and the mean age was around 60 years with a range of roughly 23 to 90. The paper reports the monotherapy dose-escalation portion (N of about 50 patients) of the phase I ivuxolimab trial. Prior anti-PD-1, anti-PD-L1 or anti-CTLA-4 therapy was permitted, and about two fifths of dose-escalation patients had received checkpoint inhibitors. Among the roughly 52 dose-escalation patients, about 20 had hepatocellular carcinoma, roughly 15 melanoma, 9 renal cell carcinoma and 9 head and neck cancer. Partial responses occurred in three dose-escalation patients: two with cutaneous melanoma and one with hepatocellular carcinoma. The purpose of peripheral TCRbeta sequencing was to test whether ivuxolimab changed TCR sequence diversity and led to clonal T-cell expansion. Intravenous ivuxolimab was administered to patients every 2 weeks at six dose levels: 0.01, 0.1, 0.3, 1.5, 3 and 10 mg/kg. Overall study results and their limits: After ivuxolimab, expanded clones were on average more numerous among CD8+ T cells than among CD4+ T cells. Clonal expansion of both CD4+ and CD8+ blood T cells was observed from baseline to week 6 at doses 0.1 to 3.0 mg/kg. Low levels of normalized T-cell clonal expansion were also seen in some nonresponding patients. Antigen specificity was not determined for the clonally expanded peripheral T cells. In the 0.1-3.0 mg/kg groups, partial responders were among the patients with the lowest normalized peripheral clonal expansion, particularly in CD8+ T cells.

The trial excluded patients who had a history of autoimmune disease or were on systemic immunosuppression. In every dose cohort, peripheral blood was drawn for TCR sequencing at baseline, cycle 4 day 1, and cycle 7 day 1. Samples were obtained from an open-label, multicenter, first-in-human phase I dose-escalation trial of ivuxolimab. Adults with locally advanced or metastatic melanoma, renal cell carcinoma, hepatocellular carcinoma or head and neck squamous cell carcinoma were enrolled in the trial. Before TCR sequencing, CD4+ and CD8+ T cells were separately sorted from peripheral blood. Concerning this clone: Which antigen it targets is not known. Nothing much larger sits one base from this clone, and base qualities are not available.

The trim is 8 bases for V and 5 bases for J, with a gap of 13 bases between the germline ends. The CDR3, from cysteine to phenylalanine, totals 13 residues. CDR3 DNA is the only sequence kept; it has 39 bases, read in frame from the first base. From the germline V gene, CDR1 is KGHSH and CDR2 is LQKENI. Genomic DNA was extracted from sorted cells for sequencing of the TCRbeta CDR3 region. The immunoSEQ Assay was used to sequence the TCRbeta CDR3 regions. In its TCRdb copy, this immuneACCESS table keeps in-frame sequences only and misses some clones. Where compared with another copy, unresolved V genes explain less than half of these, and the others have no known cause. Within this sample are over 60,000 clones, with roughly nine tenths of them counted one time only. The top ten clones comprise about 4% of the sample.

The chain uses TRBV18 and TRBJ2-1, with a weak D call of TRBD2 (5 bases match). Specimen: CD4+ or CD8+ T cells sorted from blood, collected in a trial of the OX40 agonist ivuxolimab. The receptor was derived from an adult with an advanced solid tumor such as melanoma, head and neck, liver or kidney cancer. The DNA sequence is given as TGTGCCAGCAAACGGGGATCCGACAATGAGCAGTTCTTC. Its translation is CASKRGSDNEQFF.